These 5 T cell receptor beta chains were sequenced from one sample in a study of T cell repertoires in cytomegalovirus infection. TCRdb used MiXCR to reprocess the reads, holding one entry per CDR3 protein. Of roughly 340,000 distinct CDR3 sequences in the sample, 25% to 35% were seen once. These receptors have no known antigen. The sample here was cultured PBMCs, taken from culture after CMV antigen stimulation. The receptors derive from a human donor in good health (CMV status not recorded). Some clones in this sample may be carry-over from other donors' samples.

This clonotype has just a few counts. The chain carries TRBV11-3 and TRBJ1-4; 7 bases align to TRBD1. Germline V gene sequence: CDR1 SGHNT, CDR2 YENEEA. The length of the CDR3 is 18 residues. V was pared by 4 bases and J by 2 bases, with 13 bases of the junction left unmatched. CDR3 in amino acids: CASSSRINRQGTNEKLFF. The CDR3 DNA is TGTGCCAGCAGCTCTCGAATCAACCGACAGGGCACTAATGAAAAACTGTTTTTT.

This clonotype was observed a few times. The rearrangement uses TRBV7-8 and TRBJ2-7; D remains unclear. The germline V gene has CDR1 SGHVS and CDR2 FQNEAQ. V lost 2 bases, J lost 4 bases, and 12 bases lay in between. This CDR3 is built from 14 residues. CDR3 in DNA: TGTGCCAGCAGCTTATCAAACAGATTATACGAGCAGTACTTC. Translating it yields CASSLSNRLYEQYF.

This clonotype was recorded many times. Here the CDR3 DNA reads TGTGCCAGCAGCTATAGCGGAGGACAGGCCCTGGGAGAGACCCAGTACTTC. It codes for CASSYSGGQALGETQYF. The V and J genes are TRBV7-9 and TRBJ2-5, with D maybe TRBD1 (7 bases). Trimming pared 4 bases from V and 4 bases from J, leaving 22 bases between. Germline V gene sequence: CDR1 SEHNR, CDR2 FQNEAQ (reference sequence). The CDR3 has 17 residues.

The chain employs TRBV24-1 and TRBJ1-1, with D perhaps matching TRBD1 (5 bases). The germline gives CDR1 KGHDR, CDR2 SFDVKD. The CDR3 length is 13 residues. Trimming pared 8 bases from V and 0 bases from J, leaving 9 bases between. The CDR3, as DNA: TGTGCCACCATGGAGGGGCTGAACACTGAAGCTTTCTTT. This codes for CATMEGLNTEAFF.

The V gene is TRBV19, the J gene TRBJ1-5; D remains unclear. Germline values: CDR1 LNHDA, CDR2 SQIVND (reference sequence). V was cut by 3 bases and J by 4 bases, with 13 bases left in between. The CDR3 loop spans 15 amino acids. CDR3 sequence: CASSINPVGNQPQHF. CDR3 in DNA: TGTGCCAGTAGTATTAATCCGGTGGGGAATCAGCCCCAGCATTTT.